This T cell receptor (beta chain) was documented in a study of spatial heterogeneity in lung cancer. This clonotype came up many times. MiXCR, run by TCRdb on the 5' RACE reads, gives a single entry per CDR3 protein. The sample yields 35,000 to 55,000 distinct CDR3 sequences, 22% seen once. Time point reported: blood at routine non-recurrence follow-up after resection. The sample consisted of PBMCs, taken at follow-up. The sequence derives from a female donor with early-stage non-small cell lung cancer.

The CDR3 nucleotides read TGTGCCAGCAGCTCAAAGACAGGGCACATTCAGTACTTC. This sequence encodes CASSSKTGHIQYF. The chain employs TRBV9 and TRBJ2-4, with 7 nucleotides matching TRBD1. Germline trimming cut 4 bases from V and 8 bases from J; bases unmatched to any gene: 6. In germline, CDR1 is SGDLS, CDR2 YYNGEE. This CDR3 has 13 amino acids.